One and the same sample provided the 27 T cell receptor beta chains below, sequenced in a study of blood T cell repertoires in COVID-19. Assay: immunoSEQ multiplex PCR; the TCRdb copy retains only in-frame clones and omits some. The sample lists about 110,000 clones; more than 75% were seen once. Material: peripheral blood. All receptors come from a woman between 50 and 59 years old with acute or convalescent COVID-19.

The chain combines TRBV27 with TRBJ1-5; D is undetermined. This CDR3 region has 13 residues. V lost 5 bases and J 7 bases, leaving 12 bases between the germline ends. Per germline, CDR1 MNHEY and CDR2 SMNVEV (reference sequence). The CDR3 nucleotides read TGTGCCAGCAGTCCCCAAAATACACAGCCCCAGCATTTT. It codes for CASSPQNTQPQHF.

This clone was detected only a few times. This sequence joins TRBV18 and TRBJ2-4, with 10 positions matching TRBD2. This CDR3 has 18 residues. Germline V gene data show CDR1 as KGHSH and CDR2 as LQKENI. V gave up 3 bases and J gave up 1 base; unmatched junction bases: 9. The CDR3: CASSPASGREWAKNIQYF. As DNA, the CDR3 is TGTGCCAGCTCACCGGCTAGCGGGAGAGAATGGGCCAAAAACATTCAGTACTTC.

The CDR3 region is CASSQDFATATGNTIYF. CDR3 in DNA: TGCGCCAGCAGCCAAGATTTCGCGACAGCCACTGGAAACACCATATATTTT. The gene calls are TRBV4-1 and TRBJ1-3, with D perhaps matching TRBD1 (5 bases). The CDR3 extends over 17 amino acids. The V end lost 0 bases, the J end lost 2 bases, and 14 bases lay between the germline ends. Germline V gene lookup returns CDR1 MGHRA and CDR2 YSYEKL.

The chain carries TRBV7-9 and TRBJ2-3; the match to TRBD1 covers 10 bases. Germline trimming cut 7 bases from V and 4 bases from J; bases unmatched to any gene: 5. There are 14 residues in the CDR3. The V gene's germline CDR1 is SEHNR and CDR2 FQNEAQ (reference sequence). The CDR3 bases are TGTGCCAGCACCGGGGACAGGGGACCAGATACGCAGTATTTT. Translation: CASTGDRGPDTQYF.

This rearrangement joins TRBV28 to TRBJ2-3; D possibly corresponds to TRBD1 (5 bases). Germline V gene sequence: CDR1 MDHEN, CDR2 SYDVKM. V was pared by 5 bases and J by 1 base, with 13 bases between. The CDR3 length is 15 residues. The CDR3 here is CASSLRVLGTDTQYF. The CDR3 region has the DNA TGTGCCAGCAGTCTCAGGGTTTTGGGCACAGATACGCAGTATTTT.

The genes are TRBV6-5 and TRBJ1-5, with 7 bases identical to TRBD1. CDR1 is MNHEY and CDR2 is SVGAGI in the germline V gene. This CDR3 region has 14 residues. With V trimmed by 5 bases and J by 7 bases, 8 bases remained unmatched. The CDR3 sequence is CASSTNRGGQPQHF. DNA for the CDR3: TGTGCCAGCAGTACCAACAGGGGTGGGCAGCCCCAGCATTTT.

V gene TRBV28 combines with J gene TRBJ1-5; D possibly corresponds to TRBD1 (6 bases). Germline values: CDR1 MDHEN, CDR2 SYDVKM. The V and J ends lost 6 bases and 2 bases respectively, with 14 bases between them. The CDR3 sequence is 15 residues long. The CDR3 spells CASRPLTGGNQPQHF. The CDR3, as DNA: TGTGCCAGCAGGCCATTGACAGGAGGCAATCAGCCCCAGCATTTT.

The rearrangement uses TRBV25-1 and TRBJ1-2; 7 positions agree with TRBD1. Germline V gives CDR1 MGHDK, CDR2 SYGVNS. V shed 6 bases and J 4 bases; nucleotides not matched to a gene: 8. This CDR3 has 14 amino acids. The CDR3 is CASSVTGLPYGYTF. The DNA for the CDR3 is TGTGCCAGCAGCGTGACAGGGCTGCCCTATGGCTACACCTTC.

The chain carries TRBV10-3 and TRBJ2-5; the match to TRBD2 covers 7 bases. The CDR3 has 13 residues. Trimming cost V 8 bases and J 7 bases; bases outside gene matches: 10. The germline CDR1 and CDR2 sequences are ENHRY and SYGVKD. The CDR3 here is CAISPGGSGTQYF. The CDR3 region has the DNA TGTGCCATCTCCCCCGGCGGGAGCGGGACCCAGTACTTC.

This clone was observed a single time. The rearrangement uses TRBV19 and TRBJ1-2; 9 nucleotides line up with TRBD1. CDR1 and CDR2 from the germline V gene are LNHDA and SQIVND (reference sequence). This CDR3 has 14 residues. Trimming took 5 bases from V and 4 from J; bases not matched to a gene: 5. The CDR3 DNA reads as TGTGCCAGTAGTGACAGGGGGTGGGTCTATGGCTACACCTTC. Translated: CASSDRGWVYGYTF.

The gene calls are TRBV11-2 and TRBJ2-7, with D possibly matching TRBD1 (6 bases). CDR1 is SGHAT and CDR2 is FQNNGV in the germline V gene. The CDR3 runs to 12 residues. Trimming removed 5 bases from V and 4 bases from J, with 9 bases in between. Here the CDR3 DNA reads TGTGCCAGCAGCCAGGGGCGGTACGAGCAGTACTTC. Amino acids: CASSQGRYEQYF.

The chain combines TRBV5-1 with TRBJ2-5, with D uncertain. The CDR3 totals 14 residues. The V gene's germline CDR1 is SGHRS and CDR2 YFSETQ. V lost 4 bases and J lost 1, with 11 bases in between. This CDR3 reads CASSREPTQETQYF. CDR3 in DNA: TGCGCCAGCAGCCGTGAGCCAACCCAAGAGACCCAGTACTTC.

The chain is built from TRBV11-2 and TRBJ2-7, with 8 bases that match TRBD1. Trimming removed 5 bases from V and 2 bases from J; junction bases left unmatched: 8. The CDR3 length is 15 residues. Germline CDR1 is SGHAT and CDR2 is FQNNGV. CDR3 sequence reads: CASSLKTGGTYEQYF. In nucleotides, the CDR3 is TGTGCCAGCAGCCTTAAAACAGGGGGGACCTACGAGCAGTACTTC.

The gene calls are TRBV7-9 and TRBJ1-2; no definite D call. Germline values: CDR1 SEHNR, CDR2 FQNEAQ (reference sequence). Trimming shortened V by 3 bases and J by 4 bases, and 12 bases separated the two germline ends. This CDR3 has 14 residues. This CDR3 is CASSFSFGTYGYTF. For the CDR3, the DNA is TGTGCCAGCAGCTTTTCGTTTGGCACCTATGGCTACACCTTC. The full variable domain, rest sourced from reference TRBV7-9 and TRBJ1-2, is DTGVSQNPRHKITKRGQNVTFRCDPISEHNRLYWYRQTLGQGPEFLTYFQNEAQLEKSRLLSDRFSAERPKGSFSTLEIQRTEQGDSAMYLCASSFSFGTYGYTFGSGTRLTVV.

V usage is TRBV6-5 and J usage is TRBJ2-2, with 8 nucleotides matching TRBD2. Germline values: CDR1 MNHEY, CDR2 SVGAGI. The V and J ends lost 10 bases and 3 bases, in that order; junction bases with no gene match: 10. The CDR3 has 15 residues. The CDR3 protein is CATPGGVWDTGELFF. DNA of the CDR3: TGTGCCACCCCCGGGGGGGTTTGGGACACCGGGGAGCTGTTTTTT.

The V and J genes are TRBV6-6 and TRBJ2-1; 9 bases align to TRBD1. The junction had 4 bases not matched to a gene; V was cut back by 9 bases and J by 7 bases. CDR3 length equals 12 residues. Germline V gives CDR1 MNHNY, CDR2 SVGAGI (reference sequence). The CDR3 region is CASGTGKNEQFF. The CDR3 DNA reads TGTGCCAGTGGGACAGGGAAAAATGAGCAGTTCTTC.

This chain uses TRBV6-6 with TRBJ1-3, with D unclear. This CDR3 region has 14 residues. Per germline, CDR1 MNHNY and CDR2 SVGAGI (reference sequence). The germline V and J ends were trimmed by 5 bases and 4 bases, with 12 bases remaining between them. The CDR3: CASSLGVGGNTIYF. CDR3 nucleotides: TGTGCCAGCAGTCTCGGGGTCGGCGGAAACACCATATATTTT.

This rearrangement joins TRBV5-1 to TRBJ2-1; 7 bases map to TRBD2. The V segment lost 0 bases and the J segment 6 bases; nucleotides outside the gene matches: 6. CDR1 and CDR2 from the germline V gene are SGHRS and YFSETQ. The CDR3 consists of 15 residues. This chain's CDR3 is CASSLVAGAGNEQFF. The CDR3 DNA reads TGCGCCAGCAGCTTGGTTGCGGGAGCTGGCAATGAGCAGTTCTTC. The variable domain in full, completed from reference TRBV5-1 and TRBJ2-1, reads KAGVTQTPRYLIKTRGQQVTLSCSPISGHRSVSWYQQTPGQGLQFLFEYFSETQRNKGNFPGRFSGRQFSNSRSEMNVSTLELGDSALYLCASSLVAGAGNEQFFGPGTRLTVL.

The chain combines TRBV6-6 with TRBJ2-1; TRBD2 aligns across 11 bases. V was clipped by 0 bases and J by 5 bases; unmatched bases: 3. Germline V CDR1 and CDR2: MNHNY, SVGAGI (reference sequence). The CDR3 loop spans 16 amino acids. CDR3 loop: CASSYSLAGGNNEQFF. The CDR3 DNA follows: TGTGCCAGCAGTTACTCCCTAGCGGGAGGAAACAATGAGCAGTTCTTC.

The chain uses TRBV29-1 and TRBJ1-2, with D perhaps matching TRBD1 (5 bases). With 0 bases removed from V and 2 bases from J, the gap between germline ends came to 7 bases. CDR3 length: 13 amino acids. CDR1 and CDR2 from the germline V gene are SQVTM and ANQGSEA. CDR3 sequence: CSVEEDTNYGYTF. Here the CDR3 DNA reads TGCAGCGTTGAAGAGGACACCAACTATGGCTACACCTTC.

V is TRBV19 and J is TRBJ2-5; a possible D gene is TRBD1 (6 bases). Between the trimmed V and J ends, which lost 6 bases and 10 bases, there was a span of 15 bases. Germline assignment: CDR1 LNHDA and CDR2 SQIVND (reference sequence). This CDR3 region has 12 residues. CDR3 protein: CASSHRDNGQYF. DNA of the CDR3: TGTGCCAGTAGCCACCGGGACAACGGCCAGTACTTC.

V and J are TRBV5-1 and TRBJ2-2; TRBD2 matches 7 bases. This CDR3 is built from 16 residues. After removal of 4 bases from V and 4 bases from J, the junction contained 10 bases not matched to a gene. Per the germline V gene, CDR1 is SGHRS and CDR2 is YFSETQ. CDR3 protein: CASSRSNSGPTGELFF. For the CDR3, the DNA is TGCGCCAGCAGCCGATCGAATAGCGGGCCCACCGGGGAGCTGTTTTTT.

The chain carries TRBV9 and TRBJ1-6, with TRBD1 identical over 7 bases. The CDR3 length is 16 residues. V was pared by 0 bases and J by 7 bases, with 7 bases of the junction left unmatched. Germline V CDR1 and CDR2: SGDLS, YYNGEE. CDR3 protein: CASSVGTGQVNSPLHF. The CDR3 bases are TGTGCCAGCAGCGTAGGGACAGGACAGGTGAATTCACCCCTCCACTTT.

The chain is built from TRBV18 and TRBJ1-3, with 8 bases that match TRBD1. This CDR3 has 16 residues. Germline CDR1 and CDR2: KGHSH and LQKENI. J gave up 0 bases and V 2 bases, and 3 bases lay outside the gene matches. CDR3 nucleotides: TGTGCCAGCTCACCAGGGGACAGGTACTCTGGAAACACCATATATTTT. Its protein is CASSPGDRYSGNTIYF. The complete variable domain, with remaining parts taken from reference TRBV18 and TRBJ1-3, reads NAGVMQNPRHLVRRRGQEARLRCSPMKGHSHVYWYRQLPEEGLKFMVYLQKENIIDESGMPKERFSAEFPKEGPSILRIQQVVRGDSAAYFCASSPGDRYSGNTIYFGEGSWLTVV.

The genes are TRBV7-8 and TRBJ2-3, with D perhaps matching TRBD2 (7 bases). Germline assignment: CDR1 SGHVS and CDR2 FQNEAQ. Trimming left V 4 bases short and J 6 bases short, with 17 bases between. CDR3 length: 15 residues. The CDR3 DNA sequence: TGTGCCAGCAGCTCTGAAGGGGGGGGATTGGATACGCAGTATTTT. Its translation: CASSSEGGGLDTQYF.

The V call is TRBV5-6, the J call TRBJ1-1; D possibly corresponds to TRBD1 (5 bases). Germline loops: CDR1 SGHDT, CDR2 YYEEEE. The CDR3 has 14 residues. V was shortened by 4 bases and J by 6 bases, with 16 bases between the two germline ends. The CDR3 protein is CASSETDRRAEAFF. DNA for the CDR3: TGTGCCAGCAGCGAGACAGACCGGAGGGCTGAAGCTTTCTTT.

The rearrangement uses TRBV18 and TRBJ2-7, with TRBD1 matching over 9 bases. V lost 3 bases, J lost 6 bases, and 9 bases stayed unmatched. The CDR3 has 15 residues. Germline V gene lookup returns CDR1 KGHSH and CDR2 LQKENI. The CDR3 protein is CASSPNRGRGSEQYF. The CDR3 DNA follows: TGTGCCAGCTCACCGAACAGGGGGCGCGGAAGCGAGCAGTACTTC.